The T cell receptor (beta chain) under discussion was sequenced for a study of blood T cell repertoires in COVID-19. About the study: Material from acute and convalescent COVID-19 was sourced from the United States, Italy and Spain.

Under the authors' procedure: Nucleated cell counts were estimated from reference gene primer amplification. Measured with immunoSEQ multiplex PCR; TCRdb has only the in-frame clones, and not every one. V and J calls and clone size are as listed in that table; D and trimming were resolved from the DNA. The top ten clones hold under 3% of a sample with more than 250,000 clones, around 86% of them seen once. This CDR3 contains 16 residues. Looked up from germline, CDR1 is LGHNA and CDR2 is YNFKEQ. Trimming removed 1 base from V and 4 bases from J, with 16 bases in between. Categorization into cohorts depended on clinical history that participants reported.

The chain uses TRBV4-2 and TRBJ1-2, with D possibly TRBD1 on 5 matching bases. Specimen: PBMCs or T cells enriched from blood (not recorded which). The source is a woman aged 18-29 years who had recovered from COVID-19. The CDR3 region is CASSQVWGQGIYGYTF. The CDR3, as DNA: TGTGCCAGCAGCCAAGTTTGGGGCCAGGGAATCTATGGCTACACCTTC.